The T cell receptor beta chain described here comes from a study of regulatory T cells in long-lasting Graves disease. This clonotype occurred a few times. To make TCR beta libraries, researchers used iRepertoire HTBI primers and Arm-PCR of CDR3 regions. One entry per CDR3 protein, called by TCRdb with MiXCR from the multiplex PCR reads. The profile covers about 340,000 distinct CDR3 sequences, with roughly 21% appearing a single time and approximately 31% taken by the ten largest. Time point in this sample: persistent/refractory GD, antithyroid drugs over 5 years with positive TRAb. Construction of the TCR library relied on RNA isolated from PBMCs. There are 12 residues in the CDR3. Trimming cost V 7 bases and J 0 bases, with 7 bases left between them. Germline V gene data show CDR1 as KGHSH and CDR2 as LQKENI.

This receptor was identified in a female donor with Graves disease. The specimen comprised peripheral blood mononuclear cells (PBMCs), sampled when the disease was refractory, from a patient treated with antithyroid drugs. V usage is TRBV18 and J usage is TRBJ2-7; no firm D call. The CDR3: CASCQDSYEQYF. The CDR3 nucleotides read TGTGCCAGCTGTCAGGACTCCTACGAGCAGTACTTC.